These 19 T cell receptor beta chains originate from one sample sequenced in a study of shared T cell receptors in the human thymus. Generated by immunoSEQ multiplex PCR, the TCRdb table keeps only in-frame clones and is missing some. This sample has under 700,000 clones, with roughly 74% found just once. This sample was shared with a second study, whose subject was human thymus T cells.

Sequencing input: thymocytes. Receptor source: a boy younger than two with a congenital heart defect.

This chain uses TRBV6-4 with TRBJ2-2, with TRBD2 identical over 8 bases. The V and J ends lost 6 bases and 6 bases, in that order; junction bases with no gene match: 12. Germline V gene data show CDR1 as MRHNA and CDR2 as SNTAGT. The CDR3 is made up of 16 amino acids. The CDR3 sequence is CASSPQAAGDPGELFF. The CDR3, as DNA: TGTGCCAGCAGCCCCCAGGCAGCGGGAGATCCCGGGGAGCTGTTTTTT.

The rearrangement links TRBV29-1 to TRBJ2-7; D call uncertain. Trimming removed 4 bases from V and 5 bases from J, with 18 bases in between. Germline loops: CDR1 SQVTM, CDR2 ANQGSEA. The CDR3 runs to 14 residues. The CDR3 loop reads CSVAFDSSSDEQYF. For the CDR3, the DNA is TGCAGCGTTGCCTTTGATTCGTCCTCGGACGAGCAGTACTTC.

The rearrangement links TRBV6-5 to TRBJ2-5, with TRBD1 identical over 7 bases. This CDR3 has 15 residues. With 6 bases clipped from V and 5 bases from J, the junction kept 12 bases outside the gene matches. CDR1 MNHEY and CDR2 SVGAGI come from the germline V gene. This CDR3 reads CASRNLRQGGETQYF. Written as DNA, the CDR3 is TGTGCCAGCAGAAACCTTCGACAGGGCGGCGAGACCCAGTACTTC.

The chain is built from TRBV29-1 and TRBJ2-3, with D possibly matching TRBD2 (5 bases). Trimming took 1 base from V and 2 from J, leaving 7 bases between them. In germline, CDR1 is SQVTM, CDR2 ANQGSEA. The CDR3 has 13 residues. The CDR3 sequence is CSVEAGNTDTQYF. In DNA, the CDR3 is TGCAGCGTTGAAGCGGGGAACACAGATACGCAGTATTTT.

This CDR3 is CASSLRDRQGYTF. The CDR3, as DNA: TGTGCCAGCAGCTTACGGGACAGGCAAGGCTACACCTTC. J is TRBJ1-2 and V is TRBV11-2, with 8 nucleotides matching TRBD1. The CDR3 consists of 13 residues. V was pared by 2 bases and J by 8 bases, with 4 bases of the junction left unmatched. In germline, CDR1 is SGHAT, CDR2 FQNNGV.

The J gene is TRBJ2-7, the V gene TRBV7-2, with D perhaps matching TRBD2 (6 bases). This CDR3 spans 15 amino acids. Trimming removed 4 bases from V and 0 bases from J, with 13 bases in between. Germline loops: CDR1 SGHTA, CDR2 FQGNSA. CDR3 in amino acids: CASSSRTGVSYEQYF. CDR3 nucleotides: TGTGCCAGCAGCTCGCGGACGGGAGTCTCCTACGAGCAGTACTTC.

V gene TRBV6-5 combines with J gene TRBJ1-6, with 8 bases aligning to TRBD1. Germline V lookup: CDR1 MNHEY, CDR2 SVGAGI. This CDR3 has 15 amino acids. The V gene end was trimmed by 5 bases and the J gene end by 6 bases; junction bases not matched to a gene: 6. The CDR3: CASSHRGQVNSPLHF. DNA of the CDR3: TGTGCCAGCAGTCACAGGGGACAGGTTAATTCACCCCTCCACTTT.

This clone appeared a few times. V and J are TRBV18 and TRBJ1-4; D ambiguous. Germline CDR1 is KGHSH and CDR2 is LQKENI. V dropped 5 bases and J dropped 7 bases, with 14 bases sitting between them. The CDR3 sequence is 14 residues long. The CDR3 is CASSLTPGSEKLFF. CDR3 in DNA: TGTGCCAGCTCATTGACACCGGGAAGTGAAAAACTGTTTTTT.

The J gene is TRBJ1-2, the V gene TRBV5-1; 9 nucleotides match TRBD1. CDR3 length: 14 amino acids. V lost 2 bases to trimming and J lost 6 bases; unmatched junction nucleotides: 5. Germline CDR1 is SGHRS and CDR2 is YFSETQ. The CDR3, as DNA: TGCGCCAGCAGCTTCGGGACAGGGTACGATGGCTACACCTTC. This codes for CASSFGTGYDGYTF. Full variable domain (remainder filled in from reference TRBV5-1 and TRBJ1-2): KAGVTQTPRYLIKTRGQQVTLSCSPISGHRSVSWYQQTPGQGLQFLFEYFSETQRNKGNFPGRFSGRQFSNSRSEMNVSTLELGDSALYLCASSFGTGYDGYTFGSGTRLTVV.

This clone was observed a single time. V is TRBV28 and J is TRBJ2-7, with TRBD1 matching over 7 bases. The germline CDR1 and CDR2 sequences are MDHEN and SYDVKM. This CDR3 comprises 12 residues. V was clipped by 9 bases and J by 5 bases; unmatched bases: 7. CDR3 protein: CARDWTGDEQYF. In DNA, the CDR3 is TGTGCCAGGGATTGGACAGGTGACGAGCAGTACTTC.

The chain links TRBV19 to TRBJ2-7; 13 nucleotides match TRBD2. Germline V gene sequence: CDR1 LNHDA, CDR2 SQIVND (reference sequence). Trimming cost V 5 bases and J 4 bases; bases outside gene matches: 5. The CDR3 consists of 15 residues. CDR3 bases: TGTGCCAGTAGTCCCGGACTAGCGGGAGTTTACGAGCAGTACTTC. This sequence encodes CASSPGLAGVYEQYF.

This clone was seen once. The CDR3 DNA reads as TGTGCCAGCGCACAGGGGGCGGATGAAAAACTGTTTTTT. It translates to CASAQGADEKLFF. V usage is TRBV27 and J usage is TRBJ1-4; 9 nucleotides line up with TRBD1. This CDR3 region has 13 residues. Germline CDR1 is MNHEY and CDR2 is SMNVEV (reference sequence). After removal of 8 bases from V and 6 bases from J, the junction contained 4 bases not matched to a gene.

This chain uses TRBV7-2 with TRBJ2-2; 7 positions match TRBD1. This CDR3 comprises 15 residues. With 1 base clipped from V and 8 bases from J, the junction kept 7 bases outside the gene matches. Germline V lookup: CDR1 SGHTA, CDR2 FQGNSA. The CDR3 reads CASSLGGGRAGELFF. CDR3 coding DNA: TGTGCCAGCAGCTTAGGAGGGGGCAGGGCAGGGGAGCTGTTTTTT.

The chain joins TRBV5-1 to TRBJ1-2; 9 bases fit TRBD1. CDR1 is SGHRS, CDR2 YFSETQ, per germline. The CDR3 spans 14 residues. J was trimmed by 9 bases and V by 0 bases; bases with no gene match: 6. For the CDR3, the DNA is TGCGCCAGCAGCTTGGGGACAGGGGTCTGGTGCTACACCTTC. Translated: CASSLGTGVWCYTF. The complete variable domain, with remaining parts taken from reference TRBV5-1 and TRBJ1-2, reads KAGVTQTPRYLIKTRGQQVTLSCSPISGHRSVSWYQQTPGQGLQFLFEYFSETQRNKGNFPGRFSGRQFSNSRSEMNVSTLELGDSALYLCASSLGTGVWCYTFGSGTRLTVV.

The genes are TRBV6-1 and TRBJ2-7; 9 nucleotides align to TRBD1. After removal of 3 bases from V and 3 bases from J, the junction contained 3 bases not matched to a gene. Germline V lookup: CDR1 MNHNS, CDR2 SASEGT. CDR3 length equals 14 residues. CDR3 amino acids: CASSEVGQGYEQYF. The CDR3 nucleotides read TGTGCCAGCAGTGAGGTGGGACAGGGCTACGAGCAGTACTTC.

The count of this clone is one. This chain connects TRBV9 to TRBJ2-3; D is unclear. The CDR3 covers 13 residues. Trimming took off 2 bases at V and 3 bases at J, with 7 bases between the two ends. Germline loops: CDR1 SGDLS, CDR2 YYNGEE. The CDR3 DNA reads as TGTGCCAGCAGCGTCTATGCGACAGATACGCAGTATTTT. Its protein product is CASSVYATDTQYF.

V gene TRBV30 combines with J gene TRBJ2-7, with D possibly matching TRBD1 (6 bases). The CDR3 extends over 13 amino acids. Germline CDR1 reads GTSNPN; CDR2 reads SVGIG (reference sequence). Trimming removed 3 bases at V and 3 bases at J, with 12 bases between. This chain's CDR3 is CAWREPTGYEQYF. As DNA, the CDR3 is TGTGCCTGGAGGGAACCGACAGGCTACGAGCAGTACTTC.

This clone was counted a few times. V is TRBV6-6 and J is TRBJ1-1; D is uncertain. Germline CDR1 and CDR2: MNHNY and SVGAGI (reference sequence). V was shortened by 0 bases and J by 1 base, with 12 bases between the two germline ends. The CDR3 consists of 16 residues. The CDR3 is CASSYSGSGRNTEAFF. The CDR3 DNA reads TGTGCCAGCAGTTACTCCGGATCGGGTCGGAACACTGAAGCTTTCTTT.

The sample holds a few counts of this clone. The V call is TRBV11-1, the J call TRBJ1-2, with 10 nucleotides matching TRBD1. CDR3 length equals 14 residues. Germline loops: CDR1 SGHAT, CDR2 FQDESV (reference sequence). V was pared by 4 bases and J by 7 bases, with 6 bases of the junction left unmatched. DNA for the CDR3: TGTGCCAGCAGCTCTATGGGGACAGGGGCTGGCTACACCTTC. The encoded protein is CASSSMGTGAGYTF.